A selection of T cell receptor beta chains follows, all from one sample in a study of blood T cell repertoires in COVID-19. Clones were sequenced by immunoSEQ multiplex PCR, and TCRdb holds only the in-frame ones, with some missing. The sample yields more than 150,000 clones, around 81% seen once. Sequenced: peripheral blood. The receptors stem from an elderly woman with COVID-19, enrolled during active disease. Each CDR3 is given with its conserved first and last residue. The D gene is left open where the match is weak. Expanded clones get a size class; other rows say once, few or many, or leave the size out.

J gene: TRBJ2-2; V gene: TRBV28; D gene: TRBD1; clone size: NA; CDR3 protein: CASSLAGGTGELFF; CDR3 DNA: TGTGCCAGCAGTTTGGCAGGGGGCACCGGGGAGCTGTTTTTT
J gene: TRBJ2-2; V gene: TRBV9; D gene: TRBD2; clone size: NA; CDR3 protein: CASSVGTSGVSGELFF; CDR3 DNA: TGTGCCAGCAGCGTAGGGACTAGCGGGGTCTCCGGGGAGCTGTTTTTT
J gene: TRBJ2-7; V gene: TRBV15; D gene: NA; clone size: NA; CDR3 protein: CATSRYGEPYEQYF; CDR3 DNA: TGTGCCACCAGCCGTTACGGGGAACCCTACGAGCAGTACTTC
J gene: TRBJ2-3; V gene: TRBV14; D gene: NA; clone size: NA; CDR3 protein: CASSQDAGLRTDTQYF; CDR3 DNA: TGTGCCAGCAGCCAAGATGCAGGGCTCCGCACAGATACGCAGTATTTT
J gene: TRBJ2-1; V gene: TRBV29-1; D gene: TRBD2; clone size: NA; CDR3 protein: CSVDGLAENYNEQFF; CDR3 DNA: TGCAGCGTTGACGGGCTAGCGGAAAACTACAATGAGCAGTTCTTC
J gene: TRBJ1-2; V gene: TRBV3-1/TRBV3-2; D gene: NA; clone size: NA; CDR3 protein: CASSQDTGRDGYTF; CDR3 DNA: TGTGCCAGCAGCCAGGACACGGGGAGGGATGGCTACACCTTC
J gene: TRBJ2-2; V gene: TRBV2; D gene: TRBD1; clone size: NA; CDR3 protein: CASTDRDGGELFF; CDR3 DNA: TGTGCCAGCACCGACAGGGACGGCGGGGAGCTGTTTTTT
J gene: TRBJ1-2; V gene: TRBV28; D gene: NA; clone size: NA; CDR3 protein: CASSLAGVGGYTF; CDR3 DNA: TGTGCCAGCAGTTTAGCAGGGGTTGGCGGCTACACCTTC
J gene: TRBJ1-2; V gene: TRBV20-1; D gene: NA; clone size: NA; CDR3 protein: CSASVLNYGYTF; CDR3 DNA: TGCAGTGCTAGTGTCCTAAACTATGGCTACACCTTC
J gene: TRBJ2-5; V gene: TRBV11-2; D gene: NA; clone size: NA; CDR3 protein: CASSLEARGLEETQYF; CDR3 DNA: TGTGCCAGCAGCTTAGAAGCCCGGGGACTGGAAGAGACCCAGTACTTC
J gene: TRBJ2-5; V gene: TRBV7-9; D gene: NA; clone size: NA; CDR3 protein: CASSRGLLTQYF; CDR3 DNA: TGTGCCAGCAGCCGCGGGCTATTGACCCAGTACTTC
J gene: TRBJ2-3; V gene: TRBV7-6; D gene: TRBD2; clone size: NA; CDR3 protein: CASSPSSGLAGVLDTDTQYF; CDR3 DNA: TGTGCCAGCAGCCCAAGCTCAGGCCTAGCGGGAGTTTTAGACACAGATACGCAGTATTTT
J gene: TRBJ2-1; V gene: TRBV4-2; D gene: TRBD2; clone size: NA; CDR3 protein: CASSQDLAGANEQFF; CDR3 DNA: TGTGCCAGCAGCCAAGATCTCGCGGGAGCCAATGAGCAGTTCTTC
J gene: TRBJ2-3; V gene: TRBV28; D gene: NA; clone size: NA; CDR3 protein: CASSLFPADTQYF; CDR3 DNA: TGTGCCAGCAGTTTGTTCCCCGCAGATACGCAGTATTTT
J gene: TRBJ1-5; V gene: TRBV6-5; D gene: NA; clone size: NA; CDR3 protein: CASRLINNQPQHF; CDR3 DNA: TGTGCCAGCAGATTAATAAACAATCAGCCCCAGCATTTT
J gene: TRBJ2-5; V gene: TRBV28; D gene: TRBD1; clone size: NA; CDR3 protein: CASTLRQGGQETQYF; CDR3 DNA: TGTGCCAGCACCCTCAGACAGGGGGGCCAAGAGACCCAGTACTTC
J gene: TRBJ2-5; V gene: TRBV11-3; D gene: TRBD1; clone size: NA; CDR3 protein: CASSIRTGRETQYF; CDR3 DNA: TGTGCCAGCAGCATACGGACAGGGAGGGAGACCCAGTACTTC
J gene: TRBJ2-5; V gene: TRBV5-4; D gene: NA; clone size: NA; CDR3 protein: CASSLELAAQETQYF; CDR3 DNA: TGTGCCAGCAGCTTGGAATTAGCGGCACAAGAGACCCAGTACTTC
J gene: TRBJ1-3; V gene: TRBV28; D gene: NA; clone size: NA; CDR3 protein: CASSPDRTVPTIYF; CDR3 DNA: TGTGCCAGCAGCCCCGACAGGACAGTCCCCACCATATATTTT
J gene: TRBJ2-2; V gene: TRBV6-5; D gene: TRBD2; clone size: NA; CDR3 protein: CASSYSGLVYTGELFF; CDR3 DNA: TGTGCCAGCAGTTACTCCGGACTAGTGTACACCGGGGAGCTGTTTTTT
J gene: TRBJ1-6; V gene: TRBV18; D gene: TRBD1; clone size: NA; CDR3 protein: CASSPTGGNSPLHF; CDR3 DNA: TGTGCCAGCTCACCGACAGGGGGGAATTCACCCCTCCACTTT
J gene: TRBJ1-2; V gene: TRBV28; D gene: NA; clone size: NA; CDR3 protein: CASSSEAGYGYTF; CDR3 DNA: TGTGCCAGCAGTTCCGAAGCAGGCTATGGCTACACCTTC
J gene: TRBJ1-2; V gene: TRBV6-2/TRBV6-3; D gene: NA; clone size: NA; CDR3 protein: CASSPTGYGYTF; CDR3 DNA: TGTGCCAGCAGTCCCACGGGCTATGGCTACACCTTC
J gene: TRBJ1-4; V gene: TRBV7-9; D gene: TRBD1; clone size: once; CDR3 protein: CASSPRTGTGNEKLFF; CDR3 DNA: TGTGCCAGCAGCCCCCGGACCGGGACAGGAAATGAAAAACTGTTTTTT
J gene: TRBJ2-5; V gene: TRBV6-2/TRBV6-3; D gene: NA; clone size: NA; CDR3 protein: CASSSLETQYF; CDR3 DNA: TGTGCCAGCAGTTCTCTGGAGACCCAGTACTTC
J gene: TRBJ2-2; V gene: TRBV5-8; D gene: NA; clone size: NA; CDR3 protein: CASSLGPGDTTGELFF; CDR3 DNA: TGTGCCAGCAGCTTGGGTCCAGGGGATACGACCGGGGAGCTGTTTTTT
J gene: TRBJ2-2; V gene: TRBV29-1; D gene: NA; clone size: NA; CDR3 protein: CSARGMRTGTGELFF; CDR3 DNA: TGCAGCGCTCGGGGGATGAGGACGGGCACCGGGGAGCTGTTTTTT
J gene: TRBJ2-7; V gene: TRBV7-9; D gene: TRBD2; clone size: once; CDR3 protein: CASSLGVGSGRASEQYF; CDR3 DNA: TGTGCCAGCAGCTTAGGCGTCGGTTCCGGGAGGGCCTCCGAGCAGTACTTC
J gene: TRBJ1-2; V gene: TRBV7-2; D gene: TRBD1; clone size: NA; CDR3 protein: CASSLSRGPHGYTF; CDR3 DNA: TGTGCCAGCAGCTTAAGCAGGGGGCCTCATGGCTACACCTTC
J gene: TRBJ1-1; V gene: TRBV18; D gene: NA; clone size: NA; CDR3 protein: CASSPAGDTEAFF; CDR3 DNA: TGTGCCAGCTCACCAGCAGGGGACACTGAAGCTTTCTTT
J gene: TRBJ1-2; V gene: TRBV11-2; D gene: TRBD1; clone size: NA; CDR3 protein: CASSLGQGRSYTF; CDR3 DNA: TGTGCCAGCAGCTTAGGACAGGGTAGGAGCTACACCTTC
J gene: TRBJ1-2; V gene: TRBV27; D gene: NA; clone size: NA; CDR3 protein: CASKFDRNYGYTF; CDR3 DNA: TGTGCCAGCAAATTTGACAGAAACTATGGCTACACCTTC
J gene: TRBJ2-3; V gene: TRBV5-1; D gene: NA; clone size: NA; CDR3 protein: CASSLFGISDTQYF; CDR3 DNA: TGCGCCAGCAGCTTGTTTGGCATTTCAGATACGCAGTATTTT
J gene: TRBJ1-1; V gene: TRBV7-8; D gene: NA; clone size: NA; CDR3 protein: CASSLSVFRGNTEAFF; CDR3 DNA: TGTGCCAGCAGCTTATCGGTGTTCAGGGGAAACACTGAAGCTTTCTTT
J gene: TRBJ1-2; V gene: TRBV11-2; D gene: NA; clone size: NA; CDR3 protein: CASSLVRGNNYGYTF; CDR3 DNA: TGTGCCAGCAGCTTAGTGCGGGGAAACAACTATGGCTACACCTTC